This entry describes one TCR beta chain. Its antigen remains unknown. This sample is part of a study of identical twins. Findings and caveats of the study: Where beta out-of-frame sequences were concerned, excess twin sharing was weaker. Reduced insertions were recorded for abundant cord blood beta clonotypes, with no such pattern in memory repertoires.

Template switching added a universal primer site, and cDNA bore unique molecular identifiers. TCRdb fed the 5' RACE reads into MiXCR, producing one record per CDR3 protein. Of 1.5 million to 2 million distinct CDR3 sequences in the sample, less than 35% were seen once. CDR1 and CDR2 from the germline V gene are MGHRA and YSYEKL. The ends lost 3 bases at V and 2 bases at J; junction bases unmatched: 6. This CDR3 region has 16 residues. V gene TRBV4-1 combines with J gene TRBJ2-7; 11 bases map to TRBD2. Sequencing was carried out using cord blood. The clonotype was recovered from a newborn girl in good health. The DNA of the CDR3 is TGCGCCAGCAGCCATCCTAGCGGGAGGTCCCCCTACGAGCAGTACTTC. Its translation: CASSHPSGRSPYEQYF.